Sequencing of this T cell receptor beta chain was carried out in a study of CD8+ T cells in alopecia areata. Extracted from the samples, RNA was reverse transcribed into cDNA to serve as the sequencing template. The assay was immunoSEQ multiplex PCR, and TCRdb's table has in-frame clones only and misses some. The sample includes a few hundred thousand clones, about 40% of them seen just once. The treatment denotes: oral pan-JAK inhibitor, 5-10 mg twice daily. Sample: CD4+ T cells sorted from blood, taken between weeks 36 and 40, from a patient treated with tofacitinib. This sequence originates from a human donor with alopecia areata.

The CDR3 reads CAWSLRVTAFF. In DNA, the CDR3 is TGTGCCTGGAGTCTTAGGGTGACGGCTTTCTTT. The rearrangement joins TRBV30 to TRBJ1-1; D unclear. The CDR3 runs 11 residues. V was cut by 2 bases and J by 11 bases, with 12 bases left in between. The germline V gene encodes CDR1 GTSNPN and CDR2 SVGIG (reference sequence). The entire variable domain, with the rest obtained from reference TRBV30 and TRBJ1-1, is as follows: SQTIHQWPATLVQPVGSPLSLECTVEGTSNPNLYWYRQAAGRGLQLLFYSVGIGQISSEVPQNLSASRPQDRQFILSSKKLLLSDSGFYLCAWSLRVTAFFGQGTRLTVV.